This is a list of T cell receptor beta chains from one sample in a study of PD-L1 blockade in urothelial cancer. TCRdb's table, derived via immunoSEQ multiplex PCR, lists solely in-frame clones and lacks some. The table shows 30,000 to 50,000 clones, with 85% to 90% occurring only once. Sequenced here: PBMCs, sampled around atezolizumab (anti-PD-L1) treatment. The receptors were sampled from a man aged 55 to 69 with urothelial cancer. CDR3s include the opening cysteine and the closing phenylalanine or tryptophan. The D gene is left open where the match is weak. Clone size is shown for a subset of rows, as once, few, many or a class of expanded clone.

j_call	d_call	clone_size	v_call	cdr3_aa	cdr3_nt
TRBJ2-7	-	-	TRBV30	CAWSVVAEQYF	TGTGCCTGGAGTGTAGTGGCCGAGCAGTACTTC
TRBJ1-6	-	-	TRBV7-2	CASSSNSPLHF	TGTGCCAGCAGCTCGAATTCACCCCTCCACTTT
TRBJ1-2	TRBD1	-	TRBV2	CASRDRVSYGYTF	TGTGCCAGCAGAGACAGGGTCTCCTATGGCTACACCTTC
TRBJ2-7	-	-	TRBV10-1	CASSESIRSSYEQYF	TGCGCCAGCAGTGAGTCAATCCGGAGCTCCTACGAGCAGTACTTC
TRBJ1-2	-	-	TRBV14	CASSQARGGNYGYTF	TGTGCCAGCAGCCAGGCCCGGGGGGGTAACTATGGCTACACCTTC
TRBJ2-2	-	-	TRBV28	CASSFPENTGELFF	TGTGCCAGCAGTTTTCCAGAGAACACCGGGGAGCTGTTTTTT
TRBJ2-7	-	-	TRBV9	CASSVDPAASYEQYF	TGTGCCAGCAGCGTAGATCCAGCGGCATCCTACGAGCAGTACTTC
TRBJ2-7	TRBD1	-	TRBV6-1	CASSGTGDEQYF	TGTGCCAGCAGCGGGACAGGGGACGAGCAGTACTTC
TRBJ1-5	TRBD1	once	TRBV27	CASSFGTGGRQPQHF	TGTGCCAGCAGTTTCGGGACAGGGGGGCGTCAGCCCCAGCATTTT
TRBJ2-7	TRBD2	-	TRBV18	CASSPTSGTAYEQYF	TGTGCCAGCTCACCAACTAGCGGGACAGCCTACGAGCAGTACTTC
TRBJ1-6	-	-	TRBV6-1	CASSTDSPLHF	TGTGCCAGCAGTACAGATTCACCCCTCCACTTT
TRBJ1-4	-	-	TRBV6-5	CASSWGGSGSEKLFF	TGTGCCAGCAGCTGGGGAGGGAGCGGTAGTGAAAAACTGTTTTTT
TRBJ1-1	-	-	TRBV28	CASRPTGPTGTEAFF	TGTGCCAGCAGGCCTACCGGCCCCACGGGGACTGAAGCTTTCTTT
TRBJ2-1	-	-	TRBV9	CASSVDPGNEQFF	TGTGCCAGCAGCGTAGATCCGGGCAATGAGCAGTTCTTC
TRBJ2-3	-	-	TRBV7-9	CASSPGVSTDTQYF	TGTGCCAGCAGCCCAGGGGTCAGCACAGATACGCAGTATTTT
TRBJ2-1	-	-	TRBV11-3	CASSLDQLVDEQFF	TGTGCCAGCAGCTTAGATCAGCTAGTTGATGAGCAGTTCTTC
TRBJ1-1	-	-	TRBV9	CASSVEGGRGMNTEAFF	TGTGCCAGCAGCGTAGAGGGGGGGCGCGGGATGAACACTGAAGCTTTCTTT
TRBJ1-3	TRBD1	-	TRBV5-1	CASSLVTGENTIYF	TGCGCCAGCAGCTTGGTGACAGGGGAAAACACCATATATTTT
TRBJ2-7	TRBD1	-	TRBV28	CASRKLGQAYEQYF	TGTGCCAGCAGAAAACTGGGACAGGCCTACGAGCAGTACTTC
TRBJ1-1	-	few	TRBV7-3	CASSLIGPTEAFF	TGTGCCAGCAGCTTAATCGGTCCCACTGAAGCTTTCTTT
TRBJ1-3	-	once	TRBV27	CASLSSGNTIYF	TGTGCCAGTCTTTCGTCTGGAAACACCATATATTTT
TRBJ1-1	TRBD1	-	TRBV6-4	CAPRRGGLNTEAFF	TGTGCCCCACGGAGAGGGGGCTTGAACACTGAAGCTTTCTTT
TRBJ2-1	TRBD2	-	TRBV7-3	CASSTGLAGEVNNEQFF	TGTGCCAGCAGCACGGGACTAGCGGGAGAAGTAAACAATGAGCAGTTCTTC
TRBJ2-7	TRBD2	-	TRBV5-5	CASSHRTSYYEQYF	TGTGCCAGCAGCCACCGGACTAGCTACTACGAGCAGTACTTC
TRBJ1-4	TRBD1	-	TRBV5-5	CASRTGQGEEKLFF	TGTGCCAGCAGGACGGGACAGGGGGAGGAAAAACTGTTTTTT
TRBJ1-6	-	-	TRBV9	CASSVVAGDSPLHF	TGTGCCAGCAGCGTAGTTGCGGGGGATTCACCCCTCCACTTT
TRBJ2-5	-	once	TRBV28	CASRGASGETQYF	TGTGCCAGCAGAGGGGCCAGTGGGGAGACCCAGTACTTC
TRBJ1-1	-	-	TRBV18	CASSPLGDTEAFF	TGTGCCAGCTCACCACTGGGAGACACTGAAGCTTTCTTT
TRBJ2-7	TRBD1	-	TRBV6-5	CASRPSGQGADEQYF	TGTGCCAGCAGGCCCTCCGGACAGGGGGCCGACGAGCAGTACTTC
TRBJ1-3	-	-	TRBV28	CASSPGHGSQNTIYF	TGTGCCAGCAGCCCGGGACACGGATCACAAAACACCATATATTTT
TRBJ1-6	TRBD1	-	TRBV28	CASSQTGWYSPLHF	TGTGCCAGCAGTCAGACAGGGTGGTATTCACCCCTCCACTTT
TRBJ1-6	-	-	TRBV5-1	CASSLGSAGVDSPLHF	TGCGCCAGCAGCTTGGGGTCGGCAGGGGTAGATTCACCCCTCCACTTT
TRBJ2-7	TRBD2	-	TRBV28	CASSRGGSPYEQYF	TGTGCCAGCAGCCGGGGGGGGAGTCCCTACGAGCAGTACTTC
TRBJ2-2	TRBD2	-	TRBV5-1	CASSGGLSIPGELFF	TGCGCCAGCTCGGGGGGTTTAAGTATTCCCGGGGAGCTGTTTTTT
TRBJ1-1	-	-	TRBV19	CASSLGGDEAFF	TGTGCCAGTAGCCTGGGGGGAGATGAAGCTTTCTTT
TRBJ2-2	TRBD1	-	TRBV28	CASSGGTGKTGELFF	TGTGCCAGCAGCGGCGGGACAGGGAAAACCGGGGAGCTGTTTTTT
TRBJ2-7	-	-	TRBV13	CASSLFVGDYEQYF	TGTGCCAGCAGCTTATTTGTCGGAGACTACGAGCAGTACTTC
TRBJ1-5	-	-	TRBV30	CAWSVQGKQPQHF	TGTGCCTGGAGTGTCCAGGGGAAACAGCCCCAGCATTTT
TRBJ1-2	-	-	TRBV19	CASTQGRNGYTF	TGTGCCAGTACCCAGGGGCGCAATGGCTACACCTTC
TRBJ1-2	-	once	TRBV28	CASSTPSGGYTF	TGTGCCAGCAGTACACCTTCGGGGGGCTACACCTTC
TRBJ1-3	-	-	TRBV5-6	CASSLLQGTGNTIYF	TGTGCCAGCAGCCTACTACAGGGTACTGGAAACACCATATATTTT
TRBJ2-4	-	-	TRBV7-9	CASSLGNDRRDIQYF	TGTGCCAGCAGCTTGGGGAATGACCGGAGGGACATTCAGTACTTC
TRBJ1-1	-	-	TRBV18	CASSPLSGISPTNTEAFF	TGTGCCAGCTCACCACTGAGCGGGATTTCCCCGACGAACACTGAAGCTTTCTTT
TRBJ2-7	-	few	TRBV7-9	CASSFSGYEQYF	TGTGCCAGCAGCTTCTCCGGGTACGAGCAGTACTTC
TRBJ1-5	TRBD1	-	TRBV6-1	CASSAQTGANSNQPQHF	TGTGCCAGCAGTGCCCAGACAGGGGCGAATAGCAATCAGCCCCAGCATTTT
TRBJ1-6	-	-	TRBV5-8	CASSLAVANSPLHF	TGTGCCAGCAGCCTCGCGGTGGCTAATTCACCCCTCCACTTT
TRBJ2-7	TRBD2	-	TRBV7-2	CASSLWGGDEQYF	TGTGCCAGCAGCTTATGGGGGGGTGACGAGCAGTACTTC